The clone carrying this TCR beta chain was recorded at least ten times. Its antigen is as yet unknown. TCRdb reprocessed the reads with MiXCR, giving one entry per CDR3 protein. This sample has 350,000 to 450,000 distinct CDR3 sequences, with around a sixth found just once. The V gene end was trimmed by 0 bases and the J gene end by 4 bases; junction bases not matched to a gene: 5. This CDR3 is built from 15 residues. Germline V gives CDR1 SGHTA, CDR2 FQGNSA. This specimen belongs to a study of T cell repertoires in cytomegalovirus infection. The study's findings and limits: The ex vivo response was dominated by HLA-C-restricted CMV-specific TCR beta clonotypes.

V gene TRBV7-2 combines with J gene TRBJ2-7; 8 bases align to TRBD2. The TCR was taken from a human donor in good health (CMV status not recorded). Some clones in this sample may be carry-over from other donors' samples. What was sequenced was PBMCs. DNA for the CDR3: TGTGCCAGCAGCTTAGCGCGGGAGGCTAGATACGAGCAGTACTTC. Its translation: CASSLAREARYEQYF.